The rows below give T cell receptor beta chains drawn from one sample of a study of T cells after yellow fever vaccination. Each CDR3 protein is one row after TCRdb ran MiXCR on the 5' RACE reads. The sample consists of about 160,000 distinct CDR3 sequences, about 7% of them appearing once. The sample was CD4+ T cells sorted from PBMCs, taken about 5 days after the first yellow fever vaccination. The receptors come from a man aged 18 to 29 who received the YFV17D yellow fever vaccine. CDR3s leave out the opening cysteine and the closing phenylalanine or tryptophan. A row's size may be missing; if present it is once, few, many or a size class.

TRBV5-4,TRBJ1-2,few,ASSLEYGGPGDYGYT
TRBV6-1,TRBJ1-6,few,ASSKDRESPLH
TRBV18,TRBJ2-1,few,ASSPRSLWDEQF
TRBV20-1,TRBJ1-3,many,SARDPLQGPGNTIY
TRBV3-1,TRBJ2-1,many,ASSQAGTGGSSGEQF
TRBV5-1,TRBJ1-2,many,ASRGQGAPGYT
TRBV6-8,TRBJ1-1,many,ASSYLFVGGGDTEAF
TRBV11-2,TRBJ1-5,few,ASSFSTALSNQPQH
TRBV6-5,TRBJ2-4,many,ASSTQGYIQY
TRBV7-2,TRBJ2-5,many,ASSTNRGPEETQY
TRBV4-3,TRBJ1-1,many,ASSPHRGQTSTEAF
TRBV5-4,TRBJ1-1,few,ASSPHPRGMNTEAF
TRBV4-3,TRBJ2-1,few,ASSQAGGDRYNEQF
TRBV6-1,TRBJ1-2,few,ASRDREPYYGYT
TRBV4-1,TRBJ1-2,many,ASSQGGGGAIYGYT
TRBV20-1,TRBJ1-1,many,SARASRTIQAF
TRBV6-4,TRBJ1-1,many,ASSTGEGHTEAF
TRBV20-1,TRBJ2-3,few,SARKRDISHTQY
TRBV12-3/TRBV12-4,TRBJ1-2,.,ASSLGRSGYT
TRBV24-1,TRBJ1-5,.,ATSPRGDQPQH
TRBV11-2,TRBJ2-3,few,ASSLGARSLGSSDTQY
TRBV2,TRBJ2-3,few,ASSDPIAGRSTDTQY
TRBV12-3/TRBV12-4,TRBJ2-3,.,ASRRQGLAGGTDTQY
TRBV5-1,TRBJ1-5,.,ASSLDGGEQPQH
TRBV12-3/TRBV12-4,TRBJ1-1,.,ASSLADRWGEAF
TRBV29-1,TRBJ1-3,many,SVEGQGNTIY
TRBV7-3,TRBJ1-1,many,ASSNSGLSPTEAF